Each of the 2 T cell receptor beta chains below was sequenced from the same sample in a study of regulatory T cells in long-lasting Graves disease (dated by TCRdb to the early 2020s). This specimen's time point label, per the study, means: newly diagnosed GD, antithyroid drugs for less than 3 months. RNA was extracted from PBMCs in TRIzol for both TCR sequencing and RNA sequencing. Libraries came from multiplex PCR. The instrument given in TCRdb is Illumina HiSeq 4000. iRepertoire HTBI primers and Arm-PCR amplification of CDR3 regions were used to construct TCR beta libraries. TCRdb ran its own pipeline on the public reads, namely fastp trimming at Q25 and MiXCR clone calling, and kept in-frame beta chains. CDR3 protein sequences are deduplicated, and each keeps its most common genes and DNA. The sample has 390,000 or so distinct CDR3 sequences on record, 12% of them singletons. Jointly, the top ten make up around 18% of the sample.

A further study also used this sample, focusing on T cells in Graves' hyperthyroidism and ophthalmopathy.

Sequencing was performed on peripheral blood mononuclear cells (PBMCs), taken at new diagnosis, from a patient treated with antithyroid drugs. These receptors were obtained from a woman under 30 with Graves disease. Donor details come from another sample of the same person, matched by shared clones.

This clonotype came up a few times. CDR3 in amino acids: CSARASLGTGFLGTEAFF. CDR3 coding DNA: TGCAGTGCTAGAGCATCTTTAGGGACGGGGTTTTTGGGCACTGAAGCTTTCTTT. The V and J genes are TRBV20-1 and TRBJ1-1, with a tentative D call TRBD1 (5 bases). Per germline, CDR1 DFQATT and CDR2 SNEGSKA (reference sequence). The ends were cut back, 1 base at V and 4 bases at J, with 25 bases in the middle. The CDR3 is 18 residues long.

Only a few counts were recorded for this clonotype. The chain carries TRBV4-2 and TRBJ2-2, with a tentative D call TRBD1 (6 bases). The CDR3 sequence is 16 residues long. Per germline, CDR1 LGHNA and CDR2 YNFKEQ. The germline V and J ends were trimmed by 2 bases and 5 bases, with 15 bases remaining between them. CDR3 in DNA: TGTGCCAGCAGCCAACTGGGCCAGGGGCGGACCGGGGAGCTGTTTTTT. Encoded protein: CASSQLGQGRTGELFF.